These 19 T cell receptor beta chains originate from one sample sequenced in a study of graft-versus-host responses after intestinal transplantation. Here immunoSEQ multiplex PCR was the method, and the copy in TCRdb shows in-frame clones only, minus some. Of 15,000 to 20,000 clones in the sample, roughly 40% were seen once. The input for sequencing was alloreactive CD4+ T cells from a mixed lymphocyte reaction culture, taken before intestinal transplant. Subset described: CFSE-low proliferating T cells sorted from approximately six-day pre-transplant mixed lymphocyte reaction (GvH or HvG direction). The receptors were sampled from a human patient who received an intestinal transplant.

This chain uses TRBV6-7 with TRBJ1-2; D gene uncertain. TRBV6-7 is an open reading frame, and its role is uncertain. There are 12 residues in the CDR3. The V end was cut by 7 bases, the J end by 3 bases, with 9 bases between. The CDR3 nucleotides read TGTGCCAGCAATGTGGGCGACTATGGCTACACCTTC. Its protein product is CASNVGDYGYTF.

The gene calls are TRBV11-3 and TRBJ2-3; a weak D match, TRBD2 (5 bases). Trimming pared 5 bases from V and 8 bases from J, leaving 14 bases between. Germline CDR1 is SGHNT and CDR2 is YENEEA. CDR3 length: 13 residues. The CDR3 is CASSPPSFRTQYF. The CDR3 coding sequence is TGTGCCAGCAGCCCTCCTAGCTTTCGTACGCAGTATTTT.

The rearrangement links TRBV9 to TRBJ2-1; D gene uncertain. Germline values: CDR1 SGDLS, CDR2 YYNGEE. The CDR3 length is 15 residues. Trimming pared 0 bases from V and 3 bases from J, leaving 10 bases between. The CDR3 reads CASSVGLAVYNEQFF. CDR3 nucleotides: TGTGCCAGCAGCGTAGGTCTTGCGGTCTACAATGAGCAGTTCTTC.

This rearrangement joins TRBV5-8 to TRBJ1-2, with 7 bases identical to TRBD1. This CDR3 contains 14 residues. Looked up from germline, CDR1 is SGHTS and CDR2 is YDEGEE. V lost 4 bases to trimming and J lost 5 bases; unmatched junction nucleotides: 8. The CDR3 is CASSRRGTAYGYTF. The CDR3 nucleotides read TGTGCCAGCAGCCGTCGAGGGACAGCGTATGGCTACACCTTC. Combining the CDR3 with reference TRBV5-8 and TRBJ1-2 gives the whole variable domain EAGVTQSPTHLIKTRGQQATLRCSPISGHTSVYWYQQALGLGLQFLLWYDEGEERNRGNFPPRFSGRQFPNYSSELNVNALELEDSALYLCASSRRGTAYGYTFGSGTRLTVV.

The chain carries TRBV5-8 and TRBJ2-7; the match to TRBD1 covers 7 bases. Losses at the gene ends were 4 bases for V and 3 bases for J; bases not matched to a gene: 10. Looked up from germline, CDR1 is SGHTS and CDR2 is YDEGEE. The CDR3 totals 15 residues. In DNA form, the CDR3 reads TGTGCCAGCAGCCCCGGGACAGCGAGCCACTACGAGCAGTACTTC. Protein: CASSPGTASHYEQYF.

The chain is built from TRBV4-1 and TRBJ2-7, with TRBD2 as a possible D gene (7 bases). Germline loops: CDR1 MGHRA, CDR2 YSYEKL. The CDR3 contains 16 residues. Trimming took off 0 bases at V and 1 base at J, with 13 bases between the two ends. DNA of the CDR3: TGCGCCAGCAGCCAAGAGGGGGGGCACCCATCCTACGAGCAGTACTTC. Translating gives CASSQEGGHPSYEQYF.

This clone came up a few times. The V and J genes are TRBV7-6 and TRBJ1-2; unclear D gene. V lost 5 bases, J lost 4 bases, and 17 bases lay in between. Per germline, CDR1 SGHVS and CDR2 FNYEAQ. The CDR3 runs to 15 residues. The CDR3 DNA reads TGTGCCAGCAGCGCCAGCACCGGAGAGCTCTATGGCTACACCTTC. Translation gives CASSASTGELYGYTF.

The chain has TRBV29-1 and TRBJ2-1, with D perhaps matching TRBD2 (5 bases). Germline CDR1 reads SQVTM; CDR2 reads ANQGSEA. CDR3 length: 13 amino acids. V was cut by 4 bases and J by 5 bases, with 12 bases left in between. The CDR3 spells CSVVRGFNNEQFF. DNA of the CDR3: TGCAGCGTTGTAAGAGGGTTTAACAATGAGCAGTTCTTC.

The chain is built from TRBV19 and TRBJ1-5; D unresolved. The CDR3 totals 14 residues. Trimming removed 3 bases at V and 4 bases at J, with 10 bases between. Germline loops: CDR1 LNHDA, CDR2 SQIVND (reference sequence). CDR3 nucleotides: TGTGCCAGTAGTATTTTTTCGGGGAATCAGCCCCAGCATTTT. Its protein is CASSIFSGNQPQHF.

The chain has TRBV28 and TRBJ2-5; a possible D gene is TRBD1 (6 bases). The CDR3 spans 15 residues. V shed 5 bases and J shed 11 bases, with 24 bases lying between them. Germline CDR1 and CDR2: MDHEN and SYDVKM. The CDR3 bases are TGTGCCAGCAGTCCTTTGGGACCCAACGAGGGGGAGCAGTACTTC. Encoded protein: CASSPLGPNEGEQYF.

The chain combines TRBV25-1 with TRBJ1-6; TRBD1 matches at 8 bases. J lost 7 bases, V lost 6 bases, and 11 bases had no gene match. This CDR3 has 16 amino acids. Germline CDR1 and CDR2: MGHDK and SYGVNS. The CDR3 DNA reads TGTGCCAGCAGAGGGACCCTGACAGGGGTGAATTCACCCCTCCACTTT. Translating gives CASRGTLTGVNSPLHF.

This clone was seen more than once but under ten times. CDR3 sequence reads: CASGLQGAGEKLFF. As DNA, the CDR3 is TGTGCTAGTGGTTTGCAGGGGGCAGGGGAAAAACTGTTTTTT. The chain joins TRBV12-5 to TRBJ1-4; 8 bases are a match to TRBD1. CDR3 length equals 14 residues. Unmatched junction bases numbered 4, after V lost 2 bases and J lost 8 bases. Looked up from germline, CDR1 is LGHNT and CDR2 is FRNRAP.

This rearrangement joins TRBV2 to TRBJ2-7; maybe TRBD2 (5 bases). The V and J ends lost 7 bases and 3 bases respectively, with 7 bases between them. The CDR3 is made up of 11 amino acids. CDR1 is SNHLY and CDR2 is FYNNEI in the germline V gene. CDR3 DNA: TGTGCCAGCAAGGAGGTCTACGAGCAGTACTTC. As protein: CASKEVYEQYF.

A few counts support this clone. The chain carries TRBV18 and TRBJ2-7, with TRBD1 matching 8 bases. Germline CDR1 KGHSH, CDR2 LQKENI. V shed 4 bases and J 2 bases; nucleotides not matched to a gene: 10. The CDR3 is 16 amino acids. The chain's CDR3 is CASSLIFGQGPYEQYF. Written as DNA, the CDR3 is TGTGCCAGCTCACTAATCTTCGGACAGGGACCCTACGAGCAGTACTTC.

V is TRBV7-2 and J is TRBJ2-2; 10 bases fit TRBD1. The V and J ends lost 2 bases and 6 bases, in that order; junction bases with no gene match: 6. Germline CDR1 reads SGHTA; CDR2 reads FQGNSA. CDR3 size: 16 residues. CDR3 sequence: CASSLRTGGQSGELFF. The CDR3 coding sequence is TGTGCCAGCAGCTTACGGACAGGGGGGCAATCCGGGGAGCTGTTTTTT.

V gene TRBV7-9 combines with J gene TRBJ2-5; D not resolved. CDR3 length: 15 amino acids. The germline CDR1 and CDR2 sequences are SEHNR and FQNEAQ (reference sequence). Trimming pared 2 bases from V and 2 bases from J, leaving 12 bases between. CDR3 region: CASSLSKDRQETQYF. CDR3 bases: TGTGCCAGCAGCTTAAGTAAGGATAGGCAAGAGACCCAGTACTTC.

This chain connects TRBV5-6 to TRBJ2-6; TRBD1 might be the D (6 bases). CDR3 length: 16 residues. V dropped 2 bases and J dropped 2 bases, with 11 bases sitting between them. The germline V gene has CDR1 SGHDT and CDR2 YYEEEE. The CDR3 nucleotides read TGTGCCAGCAGCTTACAGGGTCGGACTGGGGCCAACGTCCTGACTTTC. Encoded protein: CASSLQGRTGANVLTF. Full variable domain (outside the CDR3, taken from reference TRBV5-6 and TRBJ2-6): DAGVTQSPTHLIKTRGQQVTLRCSPKSGHDTVSWYQQALGQGPQFIFQYYEEEERQRGNFPDRFSGHQFPNYSSELNVNALLLGDSALYLCASSLQGRTGANVLTFGAGSRLTVL.

The CDR3 DNA sequence: TGTGCCACCCAGGGCTCCTATAATTCACCCCTCCACTTT. Protein: CATQGSYNSPLHF. The rearrangement links TRBV15 to TRBJ1-6, with TRBD1 as a possible D gene (5 bases). Germline V gene data show CDR1 as LNHNV and CDR2 as YYDKDF (reference sequence). There are 13 residues in the CDR3. Trimming removed 8 bases at V and 0 bases at J, with 5 bases between.

This clone rates as medium-sized. The genes are TRBV18 and TRBJ2-2; perhaps TRBD2 as D (5 bases). The CDR3 totals 15 residues. The germline V and J ends were trimmed by 6 bases and 1 base, with 12 bases remaining between them. Germline CDR1 KGHSH, CDR2 LQKENI. CDR3: CASSRGRGNTGELFF. Written as DNA, the CDR3 is TGTGCCAGCTCCCGAGGACGGGGGAACACCGGGGAGCTGTTTTTT.